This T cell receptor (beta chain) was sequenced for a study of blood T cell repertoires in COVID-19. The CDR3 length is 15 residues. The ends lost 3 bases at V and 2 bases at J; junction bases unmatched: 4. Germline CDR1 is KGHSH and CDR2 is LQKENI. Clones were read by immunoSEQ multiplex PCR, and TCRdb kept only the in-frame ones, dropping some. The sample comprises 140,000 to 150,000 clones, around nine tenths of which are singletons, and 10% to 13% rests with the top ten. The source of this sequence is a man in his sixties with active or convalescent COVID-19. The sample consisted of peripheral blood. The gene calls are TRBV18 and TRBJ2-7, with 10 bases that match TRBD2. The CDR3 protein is CASSPSSGSTYEQYF. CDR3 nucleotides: TGTGCCAGCTCACCTTCTAGCGGGAGTACCTACGAGCAGTACTTC. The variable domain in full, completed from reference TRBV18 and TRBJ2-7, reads NAGVMQNPRHLVRRRGQEARLRCSPMKGHSHVYWYRQLPEEGLKFMVYLQKENIIDESGMPKERFSAEFPKEGPSILRIQQVVRGDSAAYFCASSPSSGSTYEQYFGPGTRLTVT.